These 3 T cell receptor beta chains share one sample of origin, sequenced in a study of a mutant IDH1 vaccine in newly diagnosed glioma. These receptors' antigens are unknown. Time point meaning: week 35, safety follow-up. In every dose of vaccine, 300 ug of mutant IDH1 20-mer peptide was given alongside topical imiquimod. Libraries were prepared by immunoSEQ multiplex PCR; TCRdb keeps only in-frame clonotypes and omits some of them. The table shows about 69,000 clones, with around 87% occurring only once. The specimen comprised PBMCs, sampled from a glioma patient whose treatment included an IDH1 peptide vaccine. All receptors come from a man between 25 and 39 years old with glioma.

CDR3: CASSYTGGDSPQHF. CDR3 DNA: TGTGCCAGCAGCTATACAGGGGGGGATAGTCCCCAGCATTTT. The rearrangement joins TRBV28 to TRBJ1-5; the match to TRBD1 covers 8 bases. The CDR3 totals 14 residues. Per the germline V gene, CDR1 is MDHEN and CDR2 is SYDVKM. The ends lost 6 bases at V and 10 bases at J; junction bases unmatched: 11.

The rearrangement uses TRBV5-3 and TRBJ2-5, with unresolved D. Matching the DNA end better, TRBJ2-7 makes the J call doubtful. TRBV5-3 is given ORF status, its function remaining uncertain. The CDR3 consists of 15 residues. Written as DNA, the CDR3 is TGTGCCAGAAGCTTGACTGGCCATGTTTCCTACGAGCAGTACTTC. Translation gives CARSLTGHVSYEQYF.

The rearrangement links TRBV10-2 to TRBJ1-4, with 7 bases fitting TRBD1. After removal of 4 bases from V and 8 bases from J, the junction contained 10 bases not matched to a gene. The CDR3 is 15 residues long. Per the germline V gene, CDR1 is WSHSY and CDR2 is SAAADI. Here the CDR3 reads CASSGWTGDKEKLFF. The DNA for the CDR3 is TGCGCCAGCAGTGGATGGACAGGAGATAAGGAAAAACTGTTTTTT.